This T cell receptor (beta chain) was sequenced for a study of vaccination and CD4 T cells after COVID-19 (dated by TCRdb to 2021 to 2024). A note on the overall study: Every convalescent patient had a positive nasal swab PCR test for SARS-CoV-2, with mild disease in 8 to 10 patients and severe disease in one. Six males and four females were included in the convalescent cohort, with two Hispanic individuals, seven Caucasians, two Asians and one multiracial person represented. Participants received two doses of either the Pfizer-BioNTech BNT162b2 vaccine (n=8) or the Moderna mRNA-1273 vaccine (n=2). Post-COVID blood samples from convalescent patients were collected a median of approximately 100 days after diagnosis, with a range of about 30 to 170 days. Post-vaccine blood samples were obtained a median of around 74 days after the second vaccine dose, with a range of roughly 13 to 250 days. For stimulating the cultures, overlapping spike peptide pools were used, derived from SARS-CoV-2 as well as from the common cold coronaviruses HCoV-NL63, HCoV-OC43 and HCoV-229E. As controls, cultures received a CEFX viral epitope pool (the positive control), an HIV-1 Nef peptide pool (the negative control), or no peptide at all. In ten to eleven COVID-19 convalescent patients and a few infection-naive healthy vaccine recipients, researchers compared the spike-specific CD4+ TCR repertoire from before mRNA vaccination with the repertoire from after. The research as a whole found: Of the vaccine-specific clones in convalescent patients, 304 of 307, or nearly all, reacted only to SARS-CoV-2 spike and did not cross-react with common cold coronaviruses. Relatively few convalescent patients were included in the study, and early timepoints after natural infection were not analyzed. In convalescent patients, a median around 90% of post-vaccine SARS-CoV-2-reactive clones were detected only after vaccination, and vaccine-specific priming was suggested by this finding. The median number of SARS-CoV-2-reactive clonotypes rose from around 20 after infection to 38 after vaccination, but the change was not significant.

The table lists this clonotype with a few counts. The clone's antigen remains unknown. Base quality data are lacking; no much larger clone is found one base away. The treatment or condition label corresponds to: roughly nine-day PBMC culture with coronavirus spike peptide pools or control peptides (ViraFEST assay). The ViraFEST assay, used in the study, expanded antigen-specific T cells with peptide pools and then identified the expanded clonotypes through TCR sequencing. The positive SARS-CoV-2 PCR tests of the convalescent patients were dated from March to December 2020, before the Alpha, Beta and Delta variants emerged in the United States. Each well held under 2.5 million PBMCs cultured in IMDM containing roughly 5% human AB serum and around 9.2 IU/ml IL-2, with 8.5 to 10 ug/ml peptide pools added. On days 3 and 7, half of the culture medium was replaced with fresh IL-2-containing medium. Once the cells had been in culture for over nine days, the EasySep CD4+ T cell isolation kit was used to isolate CD4+ T cells by negative selection. Ficoll-Paque Plus gradient centrifugation was used to isolate PBMCs from whole blood, and the isolated PBMCs were then either used fresh or cryopreserved at -140C. Culture conditions were generally each tested in triplicate wells.

The library was generated by PCR. TCR sequencing of DNA from cultured CD4+ T cells used the Oncomine TCR Beta short-read assay at the Johns Hopkins FTIC core. Genomic DNA was extracted from the cultured CD4+ T cells with the QIAamp micro DNA kit. Oncomine TCR Beta libraries made from cultured CD4+ T cells were pooled using unique dual indexes and sequenced on an Illumina iSeq 100. The authors' pipeline ran thus. Non-productive sequences were removed, and CDR3s that did not start with C, did not end with F or W, or were shorter than 7 amino acids were discarded. The MANAFEST web application was used to identify antigen-specific clonotypes by comparing peptide-stimulated wells against reference wells and other culture wells. An FDR below 0.05, an odds ratio above 5, and a productive frequency above 0.1% in at least two of three replicate wells were required for clones to be considered positive. A clonotype was classed as cross-reactive if the clonotype showed significant expansion both in SARS-CoV-2 spike wells and in at least one common cold coronavirus spike condition. Levenshtein distances (stringdist) and unrooted phylogenetic trees (ape) in R version 3.6.1 were used to assess CDR3 homology. TCRdb itself trimmed the public reads at Q25 with fastp, ran MiXCR and retained productive beta chains. Rows matching on CDR3 protein sequence are summarized as one entry with the most common DNA and genes. In this record, the V and J calls reflect TCRdb's handling and not the investigators' own analysis. This sample holds just under 20,000 distinct CDR3 sequences; less than 55% were observed only once. Less than 15% of the sample comes from the top ten.

Trimming at the junction amounts to 5 bases on V and 3 bases on J, and the germline ends lie 16 bases apart. Sequences LGHNA (CDR1) and YSLEER (CDR2) are obtained from the germline V gene. Taken from cysteine to phenylalanine, the CDR3 has 16 residues. Of all the DNA, just the CDR3 is kept, 48 bases in frame from base 1. Recombination connected TRBV4-3 to TRBJ1-4, and possibly TRBD1, on 5 matching bases. Sequenced material: cultured CD4+ T cells from blood. The origin of this receptor is a human donor with COVID-19. The nucleotide sequence reads as follows: TGCGCCAGCAGCTCCGACCGGGGGGAGGCTAATGAAAAACTGTTTTTT. Its protein is CASSSDRGEANEKLFF.